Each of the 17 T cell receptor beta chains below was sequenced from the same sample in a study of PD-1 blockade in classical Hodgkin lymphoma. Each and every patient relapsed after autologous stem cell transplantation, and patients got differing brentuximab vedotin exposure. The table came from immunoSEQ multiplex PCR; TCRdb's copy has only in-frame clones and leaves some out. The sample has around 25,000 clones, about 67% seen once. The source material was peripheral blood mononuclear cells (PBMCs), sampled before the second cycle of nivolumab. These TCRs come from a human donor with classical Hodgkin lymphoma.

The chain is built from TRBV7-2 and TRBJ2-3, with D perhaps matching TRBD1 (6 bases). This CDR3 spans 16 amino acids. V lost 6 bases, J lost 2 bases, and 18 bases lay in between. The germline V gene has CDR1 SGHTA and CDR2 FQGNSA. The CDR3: CASRGQSISLTDTQYF. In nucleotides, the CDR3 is TGTGCCAGCAGAGGACAGTCGATAAGCCTCACAGATACGCAGTATTTT.

The chain's CDR3 is CASSLAGADTQYF. DNA of the CDR3: TGTGCCAGCAGCTTGGCAGGGGCAGATACGCAGTATTTT. The V gene is TRBV5-4, the J gene TRBJ2-3, with D maybe TRBD1 (6 bases). CDR1 is SGHNT and CDR2 is YYREEE in the germline V gene (reference sequence). The CDR3 contains 13 residues. The germline V and J ends were trimmed by 0 bases and 4 bases, with 6 bases remaining between them.

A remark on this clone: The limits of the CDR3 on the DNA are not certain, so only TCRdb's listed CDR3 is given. CDR3 in amino acids: CASSIFFGPNQPQHF. The chain joins TRBV19 to TRBJ1-5. With termini counted, the CDR3 has 15 amino acids. The germline gives CDR1 LNHDA, CDR2 SQIVND (reference sequence).

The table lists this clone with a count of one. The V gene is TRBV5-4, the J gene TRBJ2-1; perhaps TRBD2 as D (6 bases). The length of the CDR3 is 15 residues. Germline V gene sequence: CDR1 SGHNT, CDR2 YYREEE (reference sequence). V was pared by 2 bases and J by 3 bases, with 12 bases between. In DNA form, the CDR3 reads TGTGCCAGCAGCTTATCAACGGGGGTCTACAATGAGCAGTTCTTC. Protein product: CASSLSTGVYNEQFF.

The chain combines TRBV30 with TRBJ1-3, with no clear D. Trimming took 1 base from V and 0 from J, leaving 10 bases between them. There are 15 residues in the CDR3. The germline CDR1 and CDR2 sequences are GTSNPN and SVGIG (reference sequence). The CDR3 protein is CAWSATVSSGNTIYF. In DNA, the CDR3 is TGTGCCTGGAGTGCTACAGTTAGCTCTGGAAACACCATATATTTT.

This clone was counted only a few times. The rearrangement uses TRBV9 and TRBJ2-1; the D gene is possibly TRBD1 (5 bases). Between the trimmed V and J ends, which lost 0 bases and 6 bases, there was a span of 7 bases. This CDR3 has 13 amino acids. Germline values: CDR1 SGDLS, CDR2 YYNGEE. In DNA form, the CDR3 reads TGTGCCAGCAGCGTAGGACAGACCAATGAGCAGTTCTTC. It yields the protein CASSVGQTNEQFF.

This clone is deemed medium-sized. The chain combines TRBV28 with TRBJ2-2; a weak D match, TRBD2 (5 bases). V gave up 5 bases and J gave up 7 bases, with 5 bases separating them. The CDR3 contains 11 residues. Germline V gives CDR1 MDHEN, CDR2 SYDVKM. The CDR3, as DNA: TGTGCCAGCAGTGGAGGCGGGGAGCTGTTTTTT. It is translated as CASSGGGELFF.

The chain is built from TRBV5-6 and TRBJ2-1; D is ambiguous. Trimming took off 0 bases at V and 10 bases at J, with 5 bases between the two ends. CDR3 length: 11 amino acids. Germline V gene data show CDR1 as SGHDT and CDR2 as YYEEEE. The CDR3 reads CASSLEKEQFF. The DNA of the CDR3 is TGTGCCAGCAGCTTGGAAAAGGAGCAGTTCTTC.

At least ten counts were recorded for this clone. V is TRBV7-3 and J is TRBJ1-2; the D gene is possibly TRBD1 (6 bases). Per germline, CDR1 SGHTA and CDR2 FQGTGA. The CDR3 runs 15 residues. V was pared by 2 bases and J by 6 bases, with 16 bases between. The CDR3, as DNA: TGTGCCAGCAGCTTACAACGACAGCCAGGGGATGGCTACACCTTC. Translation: CASSLQRQPGDGYTF.

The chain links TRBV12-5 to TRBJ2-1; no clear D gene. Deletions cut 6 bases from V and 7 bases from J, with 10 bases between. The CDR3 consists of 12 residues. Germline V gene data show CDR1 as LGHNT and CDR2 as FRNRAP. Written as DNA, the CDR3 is TGTGCTAGTGGCTTAGCTGGTAATGAGCAGTTCTTC. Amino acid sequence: CASGLAGNEQFF.

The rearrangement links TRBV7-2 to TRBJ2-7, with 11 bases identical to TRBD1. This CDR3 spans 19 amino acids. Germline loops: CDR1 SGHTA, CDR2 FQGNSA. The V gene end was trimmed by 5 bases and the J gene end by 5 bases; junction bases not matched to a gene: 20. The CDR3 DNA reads TGTGCCAGCAGCGACATGGGACAGGGGGTTATGCTACTAGAGGACGAGCAGTACTTC. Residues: CASSDMGQGVMLLEDEQYF.

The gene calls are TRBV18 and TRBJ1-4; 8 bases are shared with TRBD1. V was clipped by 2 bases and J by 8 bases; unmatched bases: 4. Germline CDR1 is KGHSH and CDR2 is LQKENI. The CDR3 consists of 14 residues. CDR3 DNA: TGTGCCAGCTCACCAGGACAGGGCCAGGAAAAACTGTTTTTT. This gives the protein CASSPGQGQEKLFF.

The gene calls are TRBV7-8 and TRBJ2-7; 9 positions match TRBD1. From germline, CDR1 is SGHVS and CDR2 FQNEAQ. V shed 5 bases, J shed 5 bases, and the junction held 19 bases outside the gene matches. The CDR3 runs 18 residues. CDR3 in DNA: TGTGCCAGCAGCCCCGGGACAGGGTGGGACCTCCGGATCGACGAGCAGTACTTC. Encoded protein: CASSPGTGWDLRIDEQYF. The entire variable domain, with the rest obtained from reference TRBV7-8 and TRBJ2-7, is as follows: GAGVSQSPRYKVAKRGQDVALRCDPISGHVSLFWYQQALGQGPEFLTYFQNEAQLDKSGLPSDRFFAERPEGSVSTLKIQRTQQEDSAVYLCASSPGTGWDLRIDEQYFGPGTRLTVT.

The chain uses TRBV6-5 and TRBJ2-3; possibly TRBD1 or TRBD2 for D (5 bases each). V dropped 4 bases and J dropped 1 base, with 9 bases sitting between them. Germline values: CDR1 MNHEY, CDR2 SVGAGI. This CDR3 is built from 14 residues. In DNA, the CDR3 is TGTGCCAGCAGTTCGGGACCACGCACAGATACGCAGTATTTT. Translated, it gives CASSSGPRTDTQYF.

The CDR3: CASSYGATGFGYTF. CDR3 nucleotide sequence: TGTGCCAGCAGTTACGGGGCTACAGGATTTGGCTACACCTTC. The chain has TRBV6-5 and TRBJ1-2, with a tentative D call TRBD1 (5 bases). The germline CDR1 and CDR2 sequences are MNHEY and SVGAGI. V lost 2 bases to trimming and J lost 7 bases, with 14 bases between them. CDR3 length equals 14 residues.

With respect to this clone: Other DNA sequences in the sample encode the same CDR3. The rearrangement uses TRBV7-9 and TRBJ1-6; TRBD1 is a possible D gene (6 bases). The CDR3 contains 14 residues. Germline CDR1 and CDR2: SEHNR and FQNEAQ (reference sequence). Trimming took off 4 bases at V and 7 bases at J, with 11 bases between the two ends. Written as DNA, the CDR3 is TGTGCCAGCAGCTCGACAGGATACAATTCACCCCTCCACTTT. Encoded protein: CASSSTGYNSPLHF.

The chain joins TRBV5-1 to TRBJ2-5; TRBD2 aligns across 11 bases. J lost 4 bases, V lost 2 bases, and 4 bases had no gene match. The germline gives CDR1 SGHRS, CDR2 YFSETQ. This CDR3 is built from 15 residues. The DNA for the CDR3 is TGCGCCAGCAGCTTTAGCGGGGGGGCCGGAGAGACCCAGTACTTC. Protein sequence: CASSFSGGAGETQYF.